Below, 28 T cell receptor beta chains from the same sample are listed, as sequenced in a study of early T cells in non-severe SARS-CoV-2 infection. TCRdb reprocessed the 5' RACE reads with MiXCR, giving one entry per CDR3 protein. Among 100,000 to 140,000 distinct CDR3 sequences, around 10% were seen once, and the ten largest hold under 9%. What was sequenced was whole blood. Receptors were obtained from an adult who was a healthcare worker with PCR-confirmed SARS-CoV-2 infection or an uninfected control (not recorded which).

In its sample, this clonotype was seen a few times. The chain has TRBV7-6 and TRBJ2-1, with 12 bases matching TRBD2. Germline V gene sequence: CDR1 SGHVS, CDR2 FNYEAQ. This CDR3 is built from 15 residues. V was clipped by 5 bases and J by 7 bases; unmatched bases: 6. CDR3 sequence reads: CASSVLAGGRNEQFF. The CDR3 coding sequence is TGTGCCAGCAGCGTACTAGCGGGAGGCCGAAATGAGCAGTTCTTC.

This clonotype was seen many times. V and J are TRBV12-5 and TRBJ2-3; TRBD1 is a possible D gene (7 bases). CDR3 size: 13 residues. The germline V gene has CDR1 LGHNT and CDR2 FRNRAP. The ends were cut back, 8 bases at V and 6 bases at J, with 15 bases in the middle. For the CDR3, the DNA is TGTGCTAGTTCAGGGGGGCAGCGGGATACGCAGTATTTT. It codes for CASSGGQRDTQYF.

The gene calls are TRBV29-1 and TRBJ2-1, with 7 bases matching TRBD2. The germline V gene has CDR1 SQVTM and CDR2 ANQGSEA. This CDR3 spans 15 amino acids. Trimming at V came to 6 bases and at J to 5 bases, leaving 13 bases not matched to a gene. CDR3 loop: CSVIGVGLVDNEQFF. Written as DNA, the CDR3 is TGCAGCGTAATTGGTGTCGGACTAGTAGACAATGAGCAGTTCTTC.

This clonotype qualifies as medium-sized. The chain couples TRBV12-3 or TRBV12-4 to TRBJ2-7; D gene unclear. There are 11 residues in the CDR3. Trimming shortened V by 5 bases and J by 10 bases, and 12 bases separated the two germline ends. In DNA, the CDR3 is TGTGCCAGCAGTCCCCGAGGTCCCCAGTACTTC. Translating it yields CASSPRGPQYF.

This clonotype was picked up many times. V gene TRBV30 combines with J gene TRBJ2-2; D remains ambiguous. Trimming pared 5 bases from V and 6 bases from J, leaving 7 bases between. There are 11 residues in the CDR3. Germline V gene lookup returns CDR1 GTSNPN and CDR2 SVGIG (reference sequence). The CDR3 loop is CAWSLAGELFF. As DNA, the CDR3 is TGTGCCTGGTCCCTCGCCGGGGAGCTGTTTTTT.

This clonotype was observed a few times. J is TRBJ2-7 and V is TRBV5-1; 7 bases line up with TRBD1. The CDR3 consists of 14 residues. Per germline, CDR1 SGHRS and CDR2 YFSETQ. Trimming cost V 4 bases and J 4 bases; bases outside gene matches: 8. CDR3: CASSTGTDLYEQYF. The CDR3 nucleotides read TGCGCCAGCAGCACCGGGACAGACCTATACGAGCAGTACTTC.

This clonotype has at least ten counts. The chain is built from TRBV12-3 or TRBV12-4 and TRBJ1-1; 7 nucleotides line up with TRBD1. J lost 4 bases, V lost 6 bases, and 11 bases had no gene match. The CDR3 spans 15 residues. This CDR3 is CASRHDRVGGTEAFF. CDR3 DNA sequence: TGTGCCAGCAGACATGACAGGGTTGGTGGCACTGAAGCTTTCTTT.

In this sample, this clonotype turned up many times. The chain has TRBV2 and TRBJ1-6; no firm D call. The CDR3 consists of 13 residues. V lost 8 bases and J 5 bases, leaving 10 bases between the germline ends. Germline CDR1 reads SNHLY; CDR2 reads FYNNEI. The CDR3, as DNA: TGTGCCAGCTGCCGTCAAAATAATTCACCCCTCCACTTT. Its protein product is CASCRQNNSPLHF.

Ten or more counts support this clonotype. The rearrangement uses TRBV20-1 and TRBJ1-5; no definite D call. Germline-derived CDR1 and CDR2 are DFQATT and SNEGSKA (reference sequence). Trimming cost V 5 bases and J 4 bases, with 9 bases left between them. The CDR3 covers 12 residues. CDR3 DNA: TGCAGTGCTTGTGACGGGAATCAGCCCCAGCATTTT. Translation gives CSACDGNQPQHF.

The chain is built from TRBV6-5 and TRBJ1-1, with D possibly TRBD1 on 5 matching bases. CDR3 length: 13 amino acids. The ends were cut back, 2 bases at V and 8 bases at J, with 12 bases in the middle. CDR1 and CDR2 from the germline V gene are MNHEY and SVGAGI. CDR3 coding DNA: TGTGCCAGCAGTTACGGCGGACACCAAGAAGCTTTCTTT. Amino acid sequence: CASSYGGHQEAFF.

This clonotype showed up many times. The chain links TRBV19 to TRBJ2-1; D is ambiguous. This CDR3 has 13 residues. From germline, CDR1 is LNHDA and CDR2 SQIVND (reference sequence). The germline V and J ends were trimmed by 3 bases and 9 bases, with 12 bases remaining between them. In nucleotides, the CDR3 is TGTGCCAGTAGTATCGCAGGTCCTGGTGAGCAGTTCTTC. This encodes CASSIAGPGEQFF.

The J gene is TRBJ2-1, the V gene TRBV6-1; possibly TRBD1 for D (5 bases). CDR3 length: 14 residues. The germline gives CDR1 MNHNS, CDR2 SASEGT. V was pared by 2 bases and J by 1 base, with 6 bases between. The CDR3 bases are TGTGCCAGCAGTGAACAGGGATCCTACAATGAGCAGTTCTTC. Amino acids: CASSEQGSYNEQFF.

The V and J genes are TRBV27 and TRBJ2-1; TRBD2 matches at 10 bases. The CDR3 loop spans 15 amino acids. V gave up 4 bases and J gave up 10 bases; unmatched junction bases: 10. Germline V gene lookup returns CDR1 MNHEY and CDR2 SMNVEV (reference sequence). DNA of the CDR3: TGTGCCAGCAGTTATCCCCCTAGCGGGAGAGGGGAGCAGTTCTTC. The encoded protein is CASSYPPSGRGEQFF.

The gene calls are TRBV7-2 and TRBJ2-7, with D possibly called TRBD1 or TRBD2 (5 bases each). The CDR3 loop spans 16 amino acids. Germline V gene data show CDR1 as SGHTA and CDR2 as FQGNSA. V lost 4 bases and J lost 0, with 16 bases in between. As DNA, the CDR3 is TGTGCCAGCAGCTCCCGTGGTGGGGGAGCCTCCTACGAGCAGTACTTC. It codes for CASSSRGGGASYEQYF.

This clonotype was picked up a small number of times. The chain links TRBV6-5 to TRBJ2-7; perhaps D is TRBD1 or TRBD2 (5 bases each). Germline V lookup: CDR1 MNHEY, CDR2 SVGAGI. V lost 2 bases, J lost 7 bases, and 18 bases lay in between. This CDR3 spans 15 amino acids. CDR3 sequence reads: CASSYLPGPSGEQYF. The CDR3 DNA sequence: TGTGCCAGCAGTTACCTTCCGGGACCTTCGGGAGAGCAGTACTTC.

This clonotype was observed at least ten times. The rearrangement uses TRBV28 and TRBJ2-7, with 11 bases fitting TRBD2. Looked up from germline, CDR1 is MDHEN and CDR2 is SYDVKM. The ends lost 5 bases at V and 4 bases at J; junction bases unmatched: 10. The CDR3 runs 16 residues. The DNA of the CDR3 is TGTGCCAGCAGTCCGAATAGCGGGAGGGCCTCATACGAGCAGTACTTC. Translated: CASSPNSGRASYEQYF.

In this sample, this clonotype turned up many times. V is TRBV12-3 or TRBV12-4 and J is TRBJ1-1; D unresolved. Trimming took off 10 bases at V and 6 bases at J, with 12 bases between the two ends. This CDR3 has 11 residues. CDR3 DNA: TGTGCCATCTCGAGAGACGCTGAAGCTTTCTTT. Protein: CAISRDAEAFF.

In its sample, this clonotype was seen many times. The CDR3 nucleotides read TGTGCCAGCAGTTCGGGACAGGGACAGTTCTTC. Its protein is CASSSGQGQFF. This sequence joins TRBV12-3 or TRBV12-4 and TRBJ2-1; 9 bases line up with TRBD1. The CDR3 spans 11 residues. The ends lost 4 bases at V and 13 bases at J; junction bases unmatched: 2.

In this sample, this clonotype turned up many times. As DNA, the CDR3 is TGTGCCAGCAGTCGGGGGGGCGGGACTATCTCCTACAATGAGCAGTTCTTC. Translating it yields CASSRGGGTISYNEQFF. The chain couples TRBV28 to TRBJ2-1, with 8 bases identical to TRBD2. This CDR3 contains 17 residues. J was trimmed by 0 bases and V by 5 bases; bases with no gene match: 9. Germline CDR1 is MDHEN and CDR2 is SYDVKM.

Ten or more counts support this clonotype. This chain links TRBV23-1 with TRBJ1-4, with TRBD1 matching over 7 bases. TRBV23-1 is an ORF, and what it does is uncertain. V gave up 1 base and J gave up 16 bases; unmatched junction bases: 9. This CDR3 is 13 amino acids long. This CDR3 reads CASSQYTSGGAFF. The CDR3 nucleotides are TGCGCCAGCAGTCAATACACGTCAGGGGGAGCGTTTTTT.

This clonotype was counted at least ten times. This chain connects TRBV6-5 to TRBJ2-7; 9 nucleotides line up with TRBD1. After removal of 5 bases from V and 3 bases from J, the junction contained 5 bases not matched to a gene. The CDR3 loop spans 14 amino acids. Germline V gives CDR1 MNHEY, CDR2 SVGAGI. The CDR3 region is CASSQNRGLYEQYF. CDR3 DNA: TGTGCCAGCAGTCAAAACAGGGGGCTCTACGAGCAGTACTTC.

V and J are TRBV4-1 and TRBJ2-2, with a possible D match to TRBD2 (6 bases). The CDR3 extends over 13 amino acids. Between the trimmed V and J ends, which lost 9 bases and 1 base, there was a span of 9 bases. Germline V gene lookup returns CDR1 MGHRA and CDR2 YSYEKL. CDR3 nucleotides: TGCGCCAGTGGGGACTGGAACACCGGGGAGCTGTTTTTT. It encodes CASGDWNTGELFF.

V gene TRBV11-2 combines with J gene TRBJ2-7, with 9 bases identical to TRBD2. After removal of 5 bases from V and 5 bases from J, the junction contained 13 bases not matched to a gene. This CDR3 is built from 16 residues. Germline CDR1 and CDR2: SGHAT and FQNNGV. The CDR3 DNA is TGTGCCAGCAGCCTAAGCCAGACTAGCGGTCGGGACGAGCAGTACTTC. Its translation is CASSLSQTSGRDEQYF.

This clonotype occurred many times. V is TRBV12-3 or TRBV12-4 and J is TRBJ2-1; 7 bases agree with TRBD2. The CDR3 loop spans 15 amino acids. V shed 8 bases, J shed 2 bases, and the junction held 9 bases outside the gene matches. The CDR3 loop is CASGSLGRTYNEQFF. CDR3 in DNA: TGTGCCAGCGGAAGCCTCGGGAGGACCTACAATGAGCAGTTCTTC.

This clonotype was observed at least ten times. The rearrangement joins TRBV14 to TRBJ2-7; unclear D gene. Germline loops: CDR1 SGHDN, CDR2 FVKESK. The CDR3 loop spans 13 amino acids. V lost 0 bases, J lost 2 bases, and 5 bases lay in between. The CDR3 here is CASSQEGPYEQYF. CDR3 sequence (DNA): TGTGCCAGCAGCCAAGAAGGGCCCTACGAGCAGTACTTC.

This clonotype has ten or more counts. The chain is built from TRBV5-1 and TRBJ2-3; 13 bases align to TRBD2. This CDR3 is 16 amino acids long. Trimming removed 3 bases from V and 3 bases from J; junction bases left unmatched: 4. Per the germline V gene, CDR1 is SGHRS and CDR2 is YFSETQ. The CDR3 nucleotides are TGCGCCAGCAGCTACCAACTAGCGGGAGGGACAGATACGCAGTATTTT. Its protein product is CASSYQLAGGTDTQYF.

This chain uses TRBV6-6 with TRBJ1-2, with 10 bases identical to TRBD1. The length of the CDR3 is 17 residues. The V segment lost 6 bases and the J segment 5 bases; nucleotides outside the gene matches: 15. The V gene's germline CDR1 is MNHNY and CDR2 SVGAGI (reference sequence). Here the CDR3 DNA reads TGTGCCAGCAGGTGGGGGACAGGGGATACTTACCCTTATGGCTACACCTTC. Amino acids: CASRWGTGDTYPYGYTF.

This clonotype was counted only a few times. The CDR3: CASSLAVGSRRGAGEQFF. The CDR3 DNA reads as TGCGCCAGCAGCTTGGCCGTTGGGAGCAGACGCGGGGCTGGTGAGCAGTTCTTC. V is TRBV5-1 and J is TRBJ2-1; TRBD2 is a possible D gene (6 bases). The germline V gene has CDR1 SGHRS and CDR2 YFSETQ. V was cut by 0 bases and J by 9 bases, with 25 bases left in between. CDR3 length: 18 amino acids.